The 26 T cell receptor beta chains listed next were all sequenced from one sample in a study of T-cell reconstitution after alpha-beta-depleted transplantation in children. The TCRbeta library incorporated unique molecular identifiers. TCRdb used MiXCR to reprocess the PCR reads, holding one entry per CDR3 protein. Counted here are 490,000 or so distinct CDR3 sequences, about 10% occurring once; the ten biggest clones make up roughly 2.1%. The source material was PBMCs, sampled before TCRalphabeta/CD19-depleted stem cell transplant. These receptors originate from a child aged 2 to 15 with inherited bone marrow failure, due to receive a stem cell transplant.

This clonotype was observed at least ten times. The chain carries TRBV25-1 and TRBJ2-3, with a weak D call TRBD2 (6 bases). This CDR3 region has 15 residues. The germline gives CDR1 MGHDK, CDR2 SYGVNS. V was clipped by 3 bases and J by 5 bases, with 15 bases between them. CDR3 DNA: TGTGCCAGCAGTGACCCTGGAGGGCCCGGAGATACGCAGTATTTT. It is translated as CASSDPGGPGDTQYF. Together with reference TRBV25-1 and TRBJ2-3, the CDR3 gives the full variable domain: EADIYQTPRYLVIGTGKKITLECSQTMGHDKMYWYQQDPGMELHLIHYSYGVNSTEKGDLSSESTVSRIRTEHFPLTLESARPSHTSQYLCASSDPGGPGDTQYFGPGTRLTVL.

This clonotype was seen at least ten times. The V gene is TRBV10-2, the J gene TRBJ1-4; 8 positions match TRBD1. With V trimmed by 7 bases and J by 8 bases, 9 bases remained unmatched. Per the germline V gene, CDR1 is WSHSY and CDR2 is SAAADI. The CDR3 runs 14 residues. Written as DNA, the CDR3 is TGCGCCAGCAAGTCCGGGACAGGCGGGGAAAAACTGTTTTTT. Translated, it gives CASKSGTGGEKLFF.

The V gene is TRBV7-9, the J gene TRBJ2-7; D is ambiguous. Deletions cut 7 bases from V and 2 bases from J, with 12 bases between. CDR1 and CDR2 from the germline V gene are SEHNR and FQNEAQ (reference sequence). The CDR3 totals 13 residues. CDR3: CASNPLLAYEQYF. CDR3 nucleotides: TGTGCCAGCAACCCCCTTTTAGCCTACGAGCAGTACTTC.

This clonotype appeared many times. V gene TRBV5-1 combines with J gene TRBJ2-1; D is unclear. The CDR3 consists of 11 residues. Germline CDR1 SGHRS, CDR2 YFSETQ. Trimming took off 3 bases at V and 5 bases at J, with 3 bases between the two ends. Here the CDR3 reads CASSWNNEQFF. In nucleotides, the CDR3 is TGCGCCAGCAGCTGGAACAATGAGCAGTTCTTC.

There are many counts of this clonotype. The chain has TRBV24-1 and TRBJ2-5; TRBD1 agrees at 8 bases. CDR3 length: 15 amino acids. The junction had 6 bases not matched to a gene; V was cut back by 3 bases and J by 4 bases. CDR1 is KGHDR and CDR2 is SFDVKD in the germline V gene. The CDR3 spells CATSDPQGAGETQYF. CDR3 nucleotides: TGTGCCACCAGTGATCCGCAGGGGGCGGGAGAGACCCAGTACTTC.

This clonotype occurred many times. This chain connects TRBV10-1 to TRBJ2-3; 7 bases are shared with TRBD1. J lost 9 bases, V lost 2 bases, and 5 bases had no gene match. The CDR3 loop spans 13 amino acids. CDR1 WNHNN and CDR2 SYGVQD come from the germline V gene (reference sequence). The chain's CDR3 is CASSEARQGTQYF. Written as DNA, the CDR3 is TGCGCCAGCAGTGAGGCTCGACAGGGCACGCAGTATTTT.

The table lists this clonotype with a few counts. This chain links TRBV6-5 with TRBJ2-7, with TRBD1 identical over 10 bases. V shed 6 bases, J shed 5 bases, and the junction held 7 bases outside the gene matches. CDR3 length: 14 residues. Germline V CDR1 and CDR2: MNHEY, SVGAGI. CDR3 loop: CASRKTGGKNEQYF. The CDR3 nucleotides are TGTGCCAGCAGGAAGACAGGGGGCAAAAACGAGCAGTACTTC.

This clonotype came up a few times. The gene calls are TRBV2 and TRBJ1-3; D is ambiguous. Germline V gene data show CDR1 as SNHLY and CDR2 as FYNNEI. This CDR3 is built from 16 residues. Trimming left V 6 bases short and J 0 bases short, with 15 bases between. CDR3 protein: CASRPDWESSGNTIYF. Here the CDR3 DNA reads TGTGCCAGCAGACCCGACTGGGAGAGCTCTGGAAACACCATATATTTT.

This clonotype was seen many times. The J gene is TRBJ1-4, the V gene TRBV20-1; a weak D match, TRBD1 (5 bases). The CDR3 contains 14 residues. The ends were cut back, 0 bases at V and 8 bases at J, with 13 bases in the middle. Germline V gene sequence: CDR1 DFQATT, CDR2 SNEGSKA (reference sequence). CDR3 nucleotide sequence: TGCAGTGCTAGAGAACCTTGGGACGGCGAAAAACTGTTTTTT. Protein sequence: CSAREPWDGEKLFF.

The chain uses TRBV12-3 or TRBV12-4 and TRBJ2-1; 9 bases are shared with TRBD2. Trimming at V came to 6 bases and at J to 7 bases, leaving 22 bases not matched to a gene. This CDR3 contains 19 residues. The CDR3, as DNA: TGTGCCAGCAGCTACTCCGTGAGGGCGGGAGGGCCAGGAGAGAATGAGCAGTTCTTC. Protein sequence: CASSYSVRAGGPGENEQFF.

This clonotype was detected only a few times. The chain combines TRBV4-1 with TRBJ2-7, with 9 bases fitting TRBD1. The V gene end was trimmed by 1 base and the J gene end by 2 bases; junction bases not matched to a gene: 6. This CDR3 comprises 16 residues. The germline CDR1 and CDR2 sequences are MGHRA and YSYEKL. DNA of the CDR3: TGCGCCAGCAGCCAAGCTAGGACAGGGGATCCCTACGAGCAGTACTTC. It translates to CASSQARTGDPYEQYF.

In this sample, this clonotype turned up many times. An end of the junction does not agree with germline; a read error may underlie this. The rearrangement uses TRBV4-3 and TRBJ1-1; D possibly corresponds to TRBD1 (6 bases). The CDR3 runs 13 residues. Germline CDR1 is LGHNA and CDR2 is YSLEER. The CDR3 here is CPSSLVQGAEAFF. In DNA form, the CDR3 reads TGCCCCAGCAGCCTCGTACAGGGAGCTGAAGCTTTCTTT.

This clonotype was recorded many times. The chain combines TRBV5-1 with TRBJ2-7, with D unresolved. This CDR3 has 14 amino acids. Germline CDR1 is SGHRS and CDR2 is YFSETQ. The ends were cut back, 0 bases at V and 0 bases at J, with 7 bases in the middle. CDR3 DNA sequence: TGCGCCAGCAGCTTGGAAGCTACCTCCTACGAGCAGTACTTC. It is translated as CASSLEATSYEQYF.

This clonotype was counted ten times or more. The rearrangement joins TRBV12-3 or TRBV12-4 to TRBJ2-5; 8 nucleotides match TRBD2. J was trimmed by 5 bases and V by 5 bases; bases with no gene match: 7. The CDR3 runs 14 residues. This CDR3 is CASSLSGTLETQYF. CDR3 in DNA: TGTGCCAGCAGTCTTAGCGGGACATTGGAGACCCAGTACTTC.

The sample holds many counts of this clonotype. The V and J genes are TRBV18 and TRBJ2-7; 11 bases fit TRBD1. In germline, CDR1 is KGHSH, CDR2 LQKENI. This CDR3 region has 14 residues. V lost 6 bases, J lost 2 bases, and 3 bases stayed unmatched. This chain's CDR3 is CASSGDRGAYEQYF. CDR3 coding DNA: TGTGCCAGCTCTGGGGACAGGGGGGCCTACGAGCAGTACTTC. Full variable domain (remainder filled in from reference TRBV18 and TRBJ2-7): NAGVMQNPRHLVRRRGQEARLRCSPMKGHSHVYWYRQLPEEGLKFMVYLQKENIIDESGMPKERFSAEFPKEGPSILRIQQVVRGDSAAYFCASSGDRGAYEQYFGPGTRLTVT.

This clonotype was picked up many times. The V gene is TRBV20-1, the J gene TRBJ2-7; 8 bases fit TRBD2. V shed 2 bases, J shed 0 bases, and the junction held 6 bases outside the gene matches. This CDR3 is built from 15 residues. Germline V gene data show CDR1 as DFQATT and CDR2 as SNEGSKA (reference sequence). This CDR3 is CSARPSGTSSYEQYF. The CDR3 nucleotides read TGCAGTGCTAGACCTTCCGGGACTAGCTCCTACGAGCAGTACTTC.

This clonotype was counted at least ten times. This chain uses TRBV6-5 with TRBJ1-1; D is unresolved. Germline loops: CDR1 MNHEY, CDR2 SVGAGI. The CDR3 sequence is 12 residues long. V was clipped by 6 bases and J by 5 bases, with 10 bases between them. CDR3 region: CASRRLGTEAFF. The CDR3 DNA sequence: TGTGCCAGCAGGCGGCTCGGGACTGAAGCTTTCTTT.

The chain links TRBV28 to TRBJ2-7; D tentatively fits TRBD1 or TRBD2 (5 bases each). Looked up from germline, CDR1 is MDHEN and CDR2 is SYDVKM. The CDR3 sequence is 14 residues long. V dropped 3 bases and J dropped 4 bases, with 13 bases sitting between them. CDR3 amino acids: CASSFWGNVYEQYF. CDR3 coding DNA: TGTGCCAGCAGTTTCTGGGGGAACGTATACGAGCAGTACTTC.

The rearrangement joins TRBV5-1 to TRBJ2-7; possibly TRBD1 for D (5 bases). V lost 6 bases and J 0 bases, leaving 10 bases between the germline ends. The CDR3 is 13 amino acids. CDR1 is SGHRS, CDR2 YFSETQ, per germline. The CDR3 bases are TGCGCCAGCATTGGGGCTGACTCCTACGAGCAGTACTTC. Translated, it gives CASIGADSYEQYF.

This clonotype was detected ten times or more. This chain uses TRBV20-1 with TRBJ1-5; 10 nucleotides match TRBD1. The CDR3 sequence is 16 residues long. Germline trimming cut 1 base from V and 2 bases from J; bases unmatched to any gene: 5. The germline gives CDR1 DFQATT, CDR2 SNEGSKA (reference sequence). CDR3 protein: CSARGRQGAGNQPQHF. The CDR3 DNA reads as TGCAGTGCTAGAGGCCGACAGGGGGCCGGCAATCAGCCCCAGCATTTT.

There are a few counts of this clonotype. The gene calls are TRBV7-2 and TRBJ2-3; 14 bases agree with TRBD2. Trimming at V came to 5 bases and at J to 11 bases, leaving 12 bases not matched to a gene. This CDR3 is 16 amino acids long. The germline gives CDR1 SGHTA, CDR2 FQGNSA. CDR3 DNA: TGTGCCAGCAGCATGGGACTAGCGGGAGCCATGGGTGGGCAGTATTTT. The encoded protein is CASSMGLAGAMGGQYF.

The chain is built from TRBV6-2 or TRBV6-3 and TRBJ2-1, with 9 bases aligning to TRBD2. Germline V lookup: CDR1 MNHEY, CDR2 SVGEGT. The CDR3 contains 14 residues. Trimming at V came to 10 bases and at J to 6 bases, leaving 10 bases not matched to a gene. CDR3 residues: CATKIGTSTNEQFF. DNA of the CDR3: TGTGCCACCAAGATCGGGACTAGCACCAATGAGCAGTTCTTC.

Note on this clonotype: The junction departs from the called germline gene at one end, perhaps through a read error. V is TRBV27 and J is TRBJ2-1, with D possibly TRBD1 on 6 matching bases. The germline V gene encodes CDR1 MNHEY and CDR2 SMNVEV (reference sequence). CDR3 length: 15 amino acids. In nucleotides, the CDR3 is TGTGCCAGCAGTTCCGGGACAACTCTCTACGATGAGCAGTTCTTC. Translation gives CASSSGTTLYDEQFF.

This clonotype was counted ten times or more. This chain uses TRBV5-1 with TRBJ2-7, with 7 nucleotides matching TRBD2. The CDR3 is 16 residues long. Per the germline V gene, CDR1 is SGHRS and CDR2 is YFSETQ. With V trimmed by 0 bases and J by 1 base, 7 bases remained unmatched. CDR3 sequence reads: CASSLVSAGLSYEQYF. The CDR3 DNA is TGCGCCAGCAGCTTGGTAAGCGCGGGACTATCCTACGAGCAGTACTTC.

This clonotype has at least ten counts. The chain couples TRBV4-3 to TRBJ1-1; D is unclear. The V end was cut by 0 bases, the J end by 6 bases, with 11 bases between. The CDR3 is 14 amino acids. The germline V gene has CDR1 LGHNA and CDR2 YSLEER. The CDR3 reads CASSQDHVRAEAFF. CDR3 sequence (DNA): TGCGCCAGCAGCCAAGACCACGTGAGAGCTGAAGCTTTCTTT.

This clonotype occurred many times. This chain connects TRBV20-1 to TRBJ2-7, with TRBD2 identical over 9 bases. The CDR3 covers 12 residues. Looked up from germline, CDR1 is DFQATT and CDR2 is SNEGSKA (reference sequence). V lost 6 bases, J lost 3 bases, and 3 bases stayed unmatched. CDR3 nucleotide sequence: TGCAGTGCCCCGACTAGCGGCTACGAGCAGTACTTC. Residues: CSAPTSGYEQYF.